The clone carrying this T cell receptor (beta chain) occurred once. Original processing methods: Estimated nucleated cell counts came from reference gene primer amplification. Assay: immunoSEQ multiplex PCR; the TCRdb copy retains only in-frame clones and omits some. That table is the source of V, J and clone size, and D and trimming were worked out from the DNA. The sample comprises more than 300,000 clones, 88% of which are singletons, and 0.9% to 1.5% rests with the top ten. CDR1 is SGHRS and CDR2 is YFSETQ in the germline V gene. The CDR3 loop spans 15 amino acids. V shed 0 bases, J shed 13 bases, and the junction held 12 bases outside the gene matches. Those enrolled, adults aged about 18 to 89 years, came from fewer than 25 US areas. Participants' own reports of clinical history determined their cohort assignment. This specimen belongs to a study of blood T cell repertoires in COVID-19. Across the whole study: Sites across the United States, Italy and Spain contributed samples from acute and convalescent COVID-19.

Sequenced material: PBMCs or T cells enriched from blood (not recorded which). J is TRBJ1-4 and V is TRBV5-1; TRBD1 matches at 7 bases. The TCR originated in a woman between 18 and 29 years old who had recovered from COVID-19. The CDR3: CASSLGGQLPRGLFF. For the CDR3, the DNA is TGCGCCAGCAGCTTGGGGGGACAGCTACCCCGGGGACTGTTTTTT.